One T cell receptor beta chain is described in this entry. No antigen is known for it. Germline CDR1 is SGHRS and CDR2 is YFSETQ. The CDR3 has 14 amino acids. Trimming cost V 0 bases and J 6 bases, with 12 bases left between them. Assay: immunoSEQ multiplex PCR; the TCRdb copy retains only in-frame clones and omits some. The sample has 650,000 to 700,000 clones, 80% to 95% seen once. The data are from a study of shared clonotypes between healthy human individuals. Study background: The cohort comprised two women and three men. Their ages spanned 18 to 49 years. CD4 naive and memory got three plates each, CD8 naive two, CD8 memory one.

Findings of the study overall: Naive subsets generally exceeded memory subsets in estimated richness.

CD8 memory cells included CD45RO+ cells plus CCR7-negative CD45RA+ TemRA cells. V usage is TRBV5-1 and J usage is TRBJ1-1, with D hard to call. Sample: memory CD8+ T cells from PBMCs. Subset here: CD45RO+ cells pooled with CCR7-negative TemRA cells. This receptor was obtained from a man between 18 and 29 years old in good health. Some clones in this sample may be carry-over from other donors' samples. The CDR3 here is CASSLGGGFSEAFF. CDR3 bases: TGCGCCAGCAGCTTGGGGGGAGGGTTCTCTGAAGCTTTCTTT.